This T cell receptor (beta chain) was captured by sequencing in a study of T cells in Graves' hyperthyroidism and ophthalmopathy. Study-wide context: Blood from the periphery was taken at initial diagnosis, before any treatment.

This clonotype was picked up one time. The antigen remains undetermined. A single base separates this from a much larger clone, so it may be a read error. Overall study findings and caveats: Prediction of ophthalmopathy progression came a median roughly 6.6 months pre-onset.

CDR1 DFQATT and CDR2 SNEGSKA come from the germline V gene (reference sequence). The CDR3 totals 12 residues. RNA transcripts yielded amplified TCR beta CDR3 regions. Primed by the HTBI set, a first-round RT-PCR was run on the TCR CDR3. TCRdb reprocessed the multiplex PCR reads via MiXCR and lists one record per CDR3 protein. The sample records around 350,000 distinct CDR3 sequences, about 18% being singletons. The chain couples TRBV20-1 to TRBJ1-1, with D tentatively TRBD1 (5 bases). The TCR sequence derives from a woman aged 18-35 years with Graves' hyperthyroidism. The sequencing input was blood. CDR3 nucleotide sequence: TGCAGTGCTAGAGAGCAGGGAGCTGAAGCTGTCTTT. Its translation: CSAREQGAEAVF.